The clone carrying this T cell receptor beta chain was seen more than once but under ten times. Its cognate antigen is unknown. Germline V gene sequence: CDR1 SGHRS, CDR2 YFSETQ. V was cut by 0 bases and J by 7 bases, with 13 bases left in between. The CDR3 loop spans 14 amino acids. The data originate from a study of T-cell memory formation after mild COVID-19. The study, taken as a whole, reports: Pre-infection memory harbored some responding clones, suggesting cross-reactive memory joined. While clones contracting from day 15 to 85 were balanced between CD4 and CD8, later expanders leaned CD4+.

TCRdb called the 5' RACE reads again in MiXCR, with one record for every CDR3 protein. Among approximately 260,000 distinct CDR3 sequences, 15% to 20% were seen once, and the ten largest hold under 25%. The clonotype originates from a man between 18 and 35 years old who had mild COVID-19 (a few samples of this study predate the infection). Cell type and time point are not known. The sequencing input was PBMCs or a T cell subset sorted from them (not recorded which). The genes are TRBV5-1 and TRBJ2-5; the D gene is possibly TRBD2 (5 bases). The chain's CDR3 is CASSLESSRGTQYF. The CDR3 DNA is TGCGCCAGCAGCTTGGAGTCTAGCCGGGGGACCCAGTACTTC.